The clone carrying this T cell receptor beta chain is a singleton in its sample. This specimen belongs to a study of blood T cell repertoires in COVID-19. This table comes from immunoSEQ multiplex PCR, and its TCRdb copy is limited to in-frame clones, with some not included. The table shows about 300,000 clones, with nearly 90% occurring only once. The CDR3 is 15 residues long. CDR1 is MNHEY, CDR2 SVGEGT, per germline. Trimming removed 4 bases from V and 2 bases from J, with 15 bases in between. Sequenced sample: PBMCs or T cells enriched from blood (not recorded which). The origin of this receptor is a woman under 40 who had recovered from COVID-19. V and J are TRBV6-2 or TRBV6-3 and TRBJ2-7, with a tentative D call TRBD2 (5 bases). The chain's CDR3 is CASSFQYGVTYEQYF. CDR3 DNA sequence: TGTGCCAGCAGTTTCCAATACGGGGTAACCTACGAGCAGTACTTC.